These T cell receptor beta chains were read from a single sample in a study of shared clonotypes between healthy human individuals. The assay was immunoSEQ multiplex PCR, and TCRdb's table has in-frame clones only and misses some. The sample shows some 1.1 million clones, around 77% of them seen only once. The source material was memory CD4+ T cells from PBMCs. These receptors were obtained from a man younger than 35 in good health. Some clones in this sample may be carry-over from other donors' samples. Each CDR3 is given with its conserved first and last residue. The order of the fields is D gene, J gene, V gene, CDR3 protein. The D gene is left open where the match is weak.

D gene: NA; J gene: TRBJ1-2; V gene: TRBV29-1; CDR3 protein: CSVGFRGYGYTF
D gene: NA; J gene: TRBJ1-1; V gene: TRBV5-6; CDR3 protein: CASSFSPVRVNTEAFF
D gene: TRBD2; J gene: TRBJ2-7; V gene: TRBV5-5; CDR3 protein: CASTSTSGTWDEQYF
D gene: NA; J gene: TRBJ2-1; V gene: TRBV7-9; CDR3 protein: CAGSFPGLDQPSSYNEQFF
D gene: NA; J gene: TRBJ2-5; V gene: TRBV6-6; CDR3 protein: CASNPRGEETQYF
D gene: NA; J gene: TRBJ1-3; V gene: TRBV5-1; CDR3 protein: CASSNQGSGNTIYF
D gene: TRBD2; J gene: TRBJ2-7; V gene: TRBV30; CDR3 protein: CAGILAGGTYEQYF
D gene: NA; J gene: TRBJ2-2; V gene: TRBV6-1; CDR3 protein: CAAKGGSGELFF
D gene: NA; J gene: TRBJ2-1; V gene: TRBV7-2; CDR3 protein: CASSLVSGVYNEQFF
D gene: NA; J gene: TRBJ2-7; V gene: TRBV27; CDR3 protein: CASSKIAEYEQYF
D gene: NA; J gene: TRBJ1-4; V gene: TRBV5-6; CDR3 protein: CASSLRATNEKLFF
D gene: NA; J gene: TRBJ1-5; V gene: TRBV11-2; CDR3 protein: CASSFGTTSSNQPQHF
D gene: TRBD2; J gene: TRBJ2-7; V gene: TRBV9; CDR3 protein: CASSVGSGEGSPVGQYF
D gene: NA; J gene: TRBJ2-2; V gene: TRBV7-3; CDR3 protein: CASSLIGDGELFF
D gene: NA; J gene: TRBJ1-3; V gene: TRBV16; CDR3 protein: CASSQQQGSGNTIYF
D gene: TRBD2; J gene: TRBJ2-5; V gene: TRBV19; CDR3 protein: CASSIGPGGQETQYF
D gene: NA; J gene: TRBJ1-3; V gene: TRBV27; CDR3 protein: CASSPRRDPSGNTIYF
D gene: TRBD1; J gene: TRBJ1-5; V gene: TRBV30; CDR3 protein: CAWTLQGANQPQHF
D gene: NA; J gene: TRBJ2-1; V gene: TRBV7-9; CDR3 protein: CASSRGGPNEQFF
D gene: TRBD1; J gene: TRBJ2-1; V gene: TRBV30; CDR3 protein: CAWDRGFSEQFF
D gene: NA; J gene: TRBJ2-5; V gene: TRBV28; CDR3 protein: CASSFGYPKQETQYF
D gene: TRBD2; J gene: TRBJ2-5; V gene: TRBV29-1; CDR3 protein: CSVGSGAQETQYF
D gene: NA; J gene: TRBJ2-2; V gene: TRBV18; CDR3 protein: CASSEQGSHFSGELFF
D gene: TRBD1; J gene: TRBJ2-3; V gene: TRBV5-6; CDR3 protein: CASSSDGTGGEDTQYF
D gene: NA; J gene: TRBJ2-3; V gene: TRBV9; CDR3 protein: CASSAGLHTDTQYF
D gene: TRBD1; J gene: TRBJ2-1; V gene: TRBV2; CDR3 protein: CASSPDRGNYNEQFF
D gene: TRBD2; J gene: TRBJ2-5; V gene: TRBV4-1; CDR3 protein: CASSQGGGRTPQETQYF
D gene: NA; J gene: NA; V gene: TRBV5-4; CDR3 protein: CASSLWGPSYEQYF
D gene: TRBD1; J gene: TRBJ1-1; V gene: TRBV18; CDR3 protein: CASSPRDRNTEAFF
D gene: NA; J gene: TRBJ2-2; V gene: TRBV10-1; CDR3 protein: CASSASNTGELFF
D gene: TRBD1; J gene: TRBJ1-4; V gene: TRBV28; CDR3 protein: CASSLLDRGATNEKLFF
D gene: NA; J gene: TRBJ1-1; V gene: TRBV2; CDR3 protein: CASRRQTEAFF